This is a list of T cell receptor beta chains from one sample in a study of blood T cells in healthy people across ages. TCRdb itself ran the 5' RACE reads through MiXCR, one entry per CDR3 protein. The sample holds 630,000 or so distinct CDR3 sequences, 32% seen once. Sequencing was carried out using blood. These receptors were taken from a woman older than 75 in good health. Both conserved end residues are part of each CDR3. D genes are given only for firm matches. A row's size may be missing; if present it is once, few, many or a size class.

TRBJ2-3 - TRBV18 - CVSSPPSGGTQYF TGTGTCAGCTCACCACCGTCAGGTGGTACGCAGTATTTT
TRBJ2-1 TRBD2 TRBV20-1 many CSARREGPEQFF TGCAGTGCTAGGCGGGAGGGGCCTGAGCAGTTCTTC
TRBJ2-1 - TRBV28 - CASSRLEARNEQFF TGTGCCAGCAGTCGCCTAGAAGCCCGCAATGAGCAGTTCTTC
TRBJ2-3 - TRBV15 many CATSRDGDTQYF TGTGCCACCAGCAGAGATGGAGATACGCAGTATTTT
TRBJ2-1 TRBD2 TRBV18 once CASSRTSGGAQYNEQFF TGTGCCAGCTCACGGACTAGCGGGGGGGCCCAATACAATGAGCAGTTCTTC
TRBJ2-7 - TRBV3-1 many CASSQGQFSYEQYF TGTGCCAGCAGCCAAGGACAGTTCTCCTACGAGCAGTACTTC
TRBJ1-4 - TRBV5-6 - CASSLSFLGTNEKLFF TGTGCCAGCAGCTTGAGCTTCTTGGGAACTAATGAAAAACTGTTTTTT
TRBJ2-7 - TRBV29-1 - CSARLTAGEQYF TGCAGCGCCCGCCTGACAGCGGGCGAGCAGTACTTC
TRBJ2-5 TRBD2 TRBV5-5 many CASSFVTSGGETQYF TGTGCCAGCAGCTTCGTGACTAGCGGAGGAGAGACCCAGTACTTC
TRBJ2-3 - TRBV12-3/TRBV12-4 once CASSSRVTDTQYF TGTGCCAGCAGTTCGAGGGTCACAGATACGCAGTATTTT
TRBJ1-1 - TRBV4-1 many CASSQDRTVNTEAFF TGCGCCAGCAGCCAAGACCGTACTGTTAACACTGAAGCTTTCTTT
TRBJ2-1 TRBD2 TRBV5-1 many CASSAAGTNYNEQFF TGCGCCAGCAGCGCAGCCGGGACTAACTACAATGAGCAGTTCTTC
TRBJ1-1 - TRBV29-1 - CSVAVLRAEAFF TGCAGCGTTGCTGTTTTGAGGGCTGAAGCTTTCTTT
TRBJ1-1 - TRBV5-1 many CASSFNPGTEAFF TGCGCCAGCAGCTTCAACCCGGGCACTGAAGCTTTCTTT
TRBJ1-2 - TRBV6-5 many CASSSAGGSNGVDGYTF TGTGCCAGCAGCTCAGCGGGGGGCAGCAACGGGGTAGATGGCTACACCTTC
TRBJ2-7 - TRBV27 - CASSPGTKPDSYEQYF TGTGCCAGCAGCCCGGGGACCAAACCGGACTCCTACGAGCAGTACTTC
TRBJ2-5 TRBD2 TRBV6-5 many CASSFPSGGPEETQYF TGTGCCAGCAGTTTTCCTAGCGGGGGGCCGGAAGAGACCCAGTACTTC
TRBJ2-2 - TRBV20-1 few CSPWERNTGELFF TGCAGCCCGTGGGAGCGGAACACCGGGGAGCTGTTTTTT
TRBJ2-1 TRBD1 TRBV19 few CASSIPPGGALGKRNNEQFF TGTGCCAGTAGTATACCGCCAGGGGGCGCGTTGGGGAAAAGGAACAATGAGCAGTTCTTC
TRBJ2-2 - TRBV7-2 - CASITTGGRNTGELFF TGTGCCAGCATTACCACGGGCGGGCGTAACACCGGGGAGCTGTTTTTT